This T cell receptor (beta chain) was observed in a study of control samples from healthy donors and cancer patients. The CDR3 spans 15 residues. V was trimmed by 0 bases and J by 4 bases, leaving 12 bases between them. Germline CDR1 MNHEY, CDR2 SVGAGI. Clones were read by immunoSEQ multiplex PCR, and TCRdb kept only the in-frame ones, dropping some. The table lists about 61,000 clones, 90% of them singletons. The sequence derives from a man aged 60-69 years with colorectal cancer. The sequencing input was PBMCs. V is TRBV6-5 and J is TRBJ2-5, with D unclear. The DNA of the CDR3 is TGTGCCAGCAGTTACTCGCGACGGACGCTAGAGACCCAGTACTTC. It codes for CASSYSRRTLETQYF.